Shown below are 10 T cell receptor beta chains from a single sample sequenced in a study of cytomegalovirus exposure and HLA in healthy donors (dated by TCRdb to about 2017). Receptor amplification or capture employed the immunoSEQ multiplex PCR assay. For the multiplex PCR, a mixture combining 60 forward primers for TCR Vbeta segments and 13 reverse primers for TCR Jbeta segments was used. The source is immuneACCESS, and TCRdb retained only in-frame sequences with V and J called. Part of the clones is not carried over; for the studies checked, unresolved V genes explain less than half of this, and the remainder is unexplained. Within this sample are approximately 160,000 clones, with more than 70% of them counted one time only. The ten largest clones add up to under 5% of the sample. Sequencing input: PBMCs. The receptor set was obtained from a woman aged 50 to 65 in good health and CMV-seropositive.

The rearrangement joins TRBV14 to TRBJ2-2; unclear D gene. Trimming stripped 1 base from V and 7 bases from J, with 16 bases between. From germline, CDR1 is SGHDN and CDR2 FVKESK. The CDR3 totals 16 residues. As DNA, the CDR3 is TGTGCCAGCAGCCAAGCGTCTCGGAGTATCGACGGGGAGCTGTTTTTT. As protein: CASSQASRSIDGELFF.

V gene TRBV5-1 combines with J gene TRBJ2-3; TRBD2 matches at 13 bases. CDR1 and CDR2 (germline): SGHRS, YFSETQ. Unmatched junction bases numbered 10, after V lost 2 bases and J lost 4 bases. The CDR3 length is 18 residues. DNA of the CDR3: TGCGCCAGCAGCTTCCAGACTAGCGGGAGGAGTGGGGCAGATACGCAGTATTTT. It translates to CASSFQTSGRSGADTQYF.

This sequence joins TRBV6-6 and TRBJ2-7; D possibly corresponds to TRBD2 (5 bases). This CDR3 is built from 14 residues. Looked up from germline, CDR1 is MNHNY and CDR2 is SVGAGI (reference sequence). V dropped 6 bases and J dropped 2 bases, with 14 bases sitting between them. The DNA of the CDR3 is TGTGCCAGCAGAGAGGGCTCCATTACCTACGAGCAGTACTTC. Residues: CASREGSITYEQYF.

This chain joins TRBV9 and TRBJ2-7; 7 bases match TRBD2. V was pared by 7 bases and J by 5 bases, with 12 bases of the junction left unmatched. The CDR3 runs 14 residues. Per germline, CDR1 SGDLS and CDR2 YYNGEE. CDR3 DNA sequence: TGTGCCAGCGGAGGGGCGGGGGTATGGAACGAGCAGTACTTC. Its protein is CASGGAGVWNEQYF.

V gene TRBV10-1 combines with J gene TRBJ2-3; D may be TRBD2 (8 bases). The germline gives CDR1 WNHNN, CDR2 SYGVQD (reference sequence). CDR3 length: 16 residues. Trimming removed 6 bases from V and 3 bases from J, with 19 bases in between. The DNA of the CDR3 is TGCGCCAGCAGGGGGGAGGGGGCGGGAGGAACAGATACGCAGTATTTT. Translating it yields CASRGEGAGGTDTQYF.

The J gene is TRBJ1-2, the V gene TRBV7-6, with 7 bases that match TRBD1. V trimming: 2 bases; J trimming: 6 bases; junction bases outside the gene matches: 6. This CDR3 has 14 amino acids. Germline CDR1 is SGHVS and CDR2 is FNYEAQ. CDR3 sequence: CASSLNAGTDGYTF. The CDR3 DNA follows: TGTGCCAGCAGCTTAAATGCAGGGACAGATGGCTACACCTTC.

The count of this clone is one. V gene TRBV6-5 combines with J gene TRBJ1-1; D is uncertain. This CDR3 contains 13 residues. The V end was cut by 0 bases, the J end by 6 bases, with 8 bases between. CDR1 is MNHEY and CDR2 is SVGAGI in the germline V gene. CDR3 in amino acids: CASSYSRESEAFF. CDR3 in DNA: TGTGCCAGCAGTTACTCCCGGGAATCTGAAGCTTTCTTT.

The chain has TRBV7-2 and TRBJ2-7; the match to TRBD2 covers 9 bases. J gave up 3 bases and V 5 bases, and 8 bases lay outside the gene matches. The germline V gene has CDR1 SGHTA and CDR2 FQGNSA. CDR3 length: 15 residues. Here the CDR3 reads CASSPQRGAFYEQYF. The CDR3 DNA sequence: TGTGCCAGCAGCCCCCAGCGGGGGGCCTTCTACGAGCAGTACTTC.

The rearrangement links TRBV4-2 to TRBJ1-3, with 7 nucleotides matching TRBD1. Germline CDR1 is LGHNA and CDR2 is YNFKEQ. The V gene end was trimmed by 1 base and the J gene end by 4 bases; junction bases not matched to a gene: 4. The CDR3 sequence is 15 residues long. DNA for the CDR3: TGTGCCAGCAGCCAAGGGACAGGCTCCGGAAACACCATATATTTT. This encodes CASSQGTGSGNTIYF.

The chain employs TRBV10-3 and TRBJ2-5, with 9 nucleotides matching TRBD2. Per germline, CDR1 ENHRY and CDR2 SYGVKD. Unmatched junction bases numbered 7, after V lost 6 bases and J lost 2 bases. This CDR3 comprises 15 residues. Here the CDR3 DNA reads TGTGCCATCAGCTTGACTAGCGGAGAACAAGAGACCCAGTACTTC. Residues: CAISLTSGEQETQYF.